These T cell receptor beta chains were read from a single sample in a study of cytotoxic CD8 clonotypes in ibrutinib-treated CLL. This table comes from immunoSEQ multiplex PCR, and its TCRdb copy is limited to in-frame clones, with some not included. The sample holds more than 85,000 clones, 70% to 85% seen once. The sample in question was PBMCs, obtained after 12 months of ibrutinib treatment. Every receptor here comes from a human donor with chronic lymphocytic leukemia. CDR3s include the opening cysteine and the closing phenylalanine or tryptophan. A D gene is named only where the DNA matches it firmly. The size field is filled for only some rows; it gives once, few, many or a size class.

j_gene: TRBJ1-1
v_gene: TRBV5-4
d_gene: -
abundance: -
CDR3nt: TGTGCCAGCAGCTTGGTCGATGGCCAGGACGGGTTAGCTTTCTTT
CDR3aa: CASSLVDGQDGLAFF

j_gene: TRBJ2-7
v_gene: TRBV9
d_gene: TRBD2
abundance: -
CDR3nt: TGTGCCAGCAGCCTAGAGGGGACTAGCGGGGACGAGCAGTACTTC
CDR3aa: CASSLEGTSGDEQYF

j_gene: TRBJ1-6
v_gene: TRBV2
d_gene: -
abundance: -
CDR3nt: TGTGCCACTCACAAAGGGGTGAATTCACCCCTCCACTTT
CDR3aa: CATHKGVNSPLHF

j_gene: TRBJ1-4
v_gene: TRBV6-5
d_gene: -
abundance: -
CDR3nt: TGTGCCAGCAGAGGGGGGGGTCTGGGAAAACTGTTTTTT
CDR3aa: CASRGGGLGKLFF

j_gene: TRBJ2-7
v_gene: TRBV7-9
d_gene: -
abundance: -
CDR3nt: TGTGCCAGCAGCCCGATCGGGGGCGAACCCTACGAGCAGTACTTC
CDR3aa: CASSPIGGEPYEQYF

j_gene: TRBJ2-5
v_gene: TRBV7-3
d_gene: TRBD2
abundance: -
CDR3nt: TGTGCCAGCAGCTTACTAGCGGGGCAAGAGACCCAGTACTTC
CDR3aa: CASSLLAGQETQYF

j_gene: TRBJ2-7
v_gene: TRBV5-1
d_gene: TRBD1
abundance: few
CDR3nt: TGCGCCAGCAGCTCGATACCGGGACAGGGTAACGAGCAGTACTTC
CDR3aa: CASSSIPGQGNEQYF

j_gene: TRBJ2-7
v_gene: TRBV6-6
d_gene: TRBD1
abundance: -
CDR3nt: TGTGCCAGCAGTTACCGGGACAGGGGGCCCTACGAGCAGTACTTC
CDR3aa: CASSYRDRGPYEQYF

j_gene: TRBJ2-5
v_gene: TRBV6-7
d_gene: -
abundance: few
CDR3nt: TGTGCCAGCGGAGCCGGCCCCGGGACGGCCCAAGAGACCCAGTACTTC
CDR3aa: CASGAGPGTAQETQYF

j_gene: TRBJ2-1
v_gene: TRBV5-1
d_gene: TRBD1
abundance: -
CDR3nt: TGCGCCAGCAGGTTCCGGGACAGGGGTGGCGATGAGCAGTTCTTC
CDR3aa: CASRFRDRGGDEQFF

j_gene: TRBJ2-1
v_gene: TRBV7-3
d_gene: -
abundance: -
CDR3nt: TGTGCCAGCAGCTCCGCCCCCCGGGCAGGCTATGAGCAGTTCTTC
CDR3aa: CASSSAPRAGYEQFF

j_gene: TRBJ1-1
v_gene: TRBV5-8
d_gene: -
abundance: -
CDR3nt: TGTGCCAGCAGCTTTGGATCCGACGGAACACGCGGAGCTTTCTTT
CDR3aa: CASSFGSDGTRGAFF

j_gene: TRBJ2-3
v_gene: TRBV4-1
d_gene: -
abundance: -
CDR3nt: TGCGCCAGCAGCCTCGTGGACTGGTCGGGCACAGATACGCAGTATTTT
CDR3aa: CASSLVDWSGTDTQYF

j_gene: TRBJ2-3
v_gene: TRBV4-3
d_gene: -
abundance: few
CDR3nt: TGCGCCAGCAGCCCGACAGGAATCACAGATACGCAGTATTTT
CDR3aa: CASSPTGITDTQYF

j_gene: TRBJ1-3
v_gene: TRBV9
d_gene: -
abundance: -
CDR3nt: TGTGCCAGCAGCGTAGGCGGTGGAAACACCATATATTTT
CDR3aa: CASSVGGGNTIYF

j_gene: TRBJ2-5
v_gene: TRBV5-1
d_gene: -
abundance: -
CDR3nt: TGCGCCAGCAACGAACCGAAACAAGAGACCCAGTACTTC
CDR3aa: CASNEPKQETQYF

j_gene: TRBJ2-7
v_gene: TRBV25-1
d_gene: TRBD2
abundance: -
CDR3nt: TGTGCCAGCAGTCAGGGTGTCGAAGCGGGGAGCTACGAGCAGTACTTC
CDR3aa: CASSQGVEAGSYEQYF

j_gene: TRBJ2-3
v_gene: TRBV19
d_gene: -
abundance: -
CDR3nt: TGTGCCAGTGCATGGGAGTACACAGATACGCAGTATTTT
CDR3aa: CASAWEYTDTQYF

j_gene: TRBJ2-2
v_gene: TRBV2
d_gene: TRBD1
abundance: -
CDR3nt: TGTGCCAGCAGGGACAGGTCCCCCGGGGAGCTGTTTTTT
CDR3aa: CASRDRSPGELFF

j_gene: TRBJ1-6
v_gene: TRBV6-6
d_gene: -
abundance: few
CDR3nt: TGTGCCACCTCTGAGAATTCACCCCTCCACTTT
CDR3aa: CATSENSPLHF